This T cell receptor (beta chain) was profiled in a study of blood T cell repertoires in COVID-19. Study-wide context: T cells, B-cell-depleted T cells, or PBMCs supplied cDNA or gDNA.

Method: immunoSEQ multiplex PCR; TCRdb's copy keeps in-frame clones and lacks some. The sample carries some 110,000 clones, approximately 79% recorded once. CDR1 MGHRA and CDR2 YSYEKL come from the germline V gene. With V trimmed by 1 base and J by 0 bases, 9 bases remained unmatched. The length of the CDR3 is 17 residues. The chain carries TRBV4-1 and TRBJ2-7; 7 bases line up with TRBD2. The clonotype comes from a man aged 45-65 years with acute or convalescent COVID-19. Sequenced material: peripheral blood. This CDR3 reads CASSQVSSGVISYEQYF. The CDR3 bases are TGCGCCAGCAGCCAAGTTTCAAGCGGGGTGATCTCCTACGAGCAGTACTTC.